A selection of T cell receptor beta chains follows, all from one sample in a study of shared clonotypes between healthy human individuals. Some clones are missing from TCRdb's copy, which holds only in-frame ones; the method was immunoSEQ multiplex PCR. The sample holds roughly 1,800,000 clones, approximately 94% seen once. The sample comprised naive CD8+ T cells sorted from blood. These receptors all stem from a man younger than 30 in good health. CDR3s include the opening cysteine and the closing phenylalanine or tryptophan. Each record gives: V gene, D gene, J gene, clone size, CDR3 DNA, CDR3 protein. A D gene is named only where the DNA matches it firmly. Clone size is shown for a subset of rows, as once, few, many or a class of expanded clone.

v_call: TRBV11-2; d_call: TRBD2; j_call: TRBJ2-2; clone_size: NA; cdr3_nt: TGTGCCAGCAGCTTAGTCTCATCGGGGGAGGGGCACACCGGGGAGCTGTTTTTT; cdr3_aa: CASSLVSSGEGHTGELFF
v_call: TRBV7-9; d_call: TRBD2; j_call: TRBJ2-1; clone_size: NA; cdr3_nt: TGTGCCAGCAGCTTTGAATCCAGCGGGACTTTAAATGAGCAGTTCTTC; cdr3_aa: CASSFESSGTLNEQFF
v_call: TRBV5-1; d_call: NA; j_call: TRBJ2-1; clone_size: NA; cdr3_nt: TGCGCCAGCAGCGTGGGACGGAATGAGCAGTTCTTC; cdr3_aa: CASSVGRNEQFF
v_call: TRBV18; d_call: TRBD2; j_call: TRBJ2-1; clone_size: NA; cdr3_nt: TGTGCCAGCTCGCCGACTAGCGGGGGTCAGGTTGAGCAGTTCTTC; cdr3_aa: CASSPTSGGQVEQFF
v_call: TRBV10-1; d_call: TRBD2; j_call: TRBJ2-3; clone_size: NA; cdr3_nt: TGCGCCAGCAGTGCTGGTAGCGGGGGGGCCCCAGATACGCAGTATTTT; cdr3_aa: CASSAGSGGAPDTQYF
v_call: TRBV19; d_call: NA; j_call: TRBJ1-5; clone_size: NA; cdr3_nt: TGTGCCAGTAGTTCATCCCTCTGGGGGGACACAAATCAGCCCCAGCATTTT; cdr3_aa: CASSSSLWGDTNQPQHF
v_call: TRBV7-9; d_call: TRBD1; j_call: TRBJ2-3; clone_size: NA; cdr3_nt: TGTGCCAGCAGCTTAGGACAGGGCCCTAGCACAGATACGCAGTATTTT; cdr3_aa: CASSLGQGPSTDTQYF
v_call: TRBV5-6; d_call: NA; j_call: TRBJ1-2; clone_size: NA; cdr3_nt: TGTGCCAGCAGCTCGGACGGAGGCATCTCTAACTATGGCTACACCTTC; cdr3_aa: CASSSDGGISNYGYTF
v_call: TRBV14; d_call: NA; j_call: TRBJ2-1; clone_size: NA; cdr3_nt: TGTGCCAGCAGCCTAACAGCTTCCTACAATGAGCAGTTCTTC; cdr3_aa: CASSLTASYNEQFF
v_call: TRBV6-1; d_call: TRBD2; j_call: TRBJ2-7; clone_size: NA; cdr3_nt: TGTGCCAGCACCTTTAAGGGGAGGGCCTCCTACGAGCAGTACTTC; cdr3_aa: CASTFKGRASYEQYF
v_call: TRBV7-3; d_call: NA; j_call: TRBJ2-1; clone_size: once; cdr3_nt: TGTGCCAGCAGCGCAGATAGTTTAAGTGAGCAGTTCTTC; cdr3_aa: CASSADSLSEQFF
v_call: TRBV30; d_call: NA; j_call: TRBJ1-4; clone_size: NA; cdr3_nt: TGTGCCTGGAGCTTTTCAGCAACTAATGAAAAACTGTTTTTT; cdr3_aa: CAWSFSATNEKLFF
v_call: TRBV27; d_call: TRBD2; j_call: TRBJ2-7; clone_size: NA; cdr3_nt: TGTGCCAGCAGGCCGGGACTAGCGGGAGGCGGCTCCTACGAGCAGTACTTC; cdr3_aa: CASRPGLAGGGSYEQYF
v_call: TRBV28; d_call: NA; j_call: TRBJ2-7; clone_size: NA; cdr3_nt: TGTGCCAGCAGTTTAAGGCAGTCCTTCCCCTACGAGCAGTACTTC; cdr3_aa: CASSLRQSFPYEQYF
v_call: TRBV9; d_call: TRBD2; j_call: TRBJ2-3; clone_size: NA; cdr3_nt: TGTGCCAGCAGCGTAGCTATCGGGGGGACTGGAGATACGCAGTATTTT; cdr3_aa: CASSVAIGGTGDTQYF
v_call: TRBV7-9; d_call: TRBD1; j_call: TRBJ2-2; clone_size: NA; cdr3_nt: TGTGCCAGCAGCCTGACAGGGGCGGTCACCGGGGAGCTGTTTTTT; cdr3_aa: CASSLTGAVTGELFF
v_call: TRBV19; d_call: NA; j_call: TRBJ2-7; clone_size: once; cdr3_nt: TGTGCCAGTAGTCTGGGGACCGTTAGCTCCTACGAGCAGTACTTC; cdr3_aa: CASSLGTVSSYEQYF
v_call: TRBV30; d_call: NA; j_call: TRBJ2-2; clone_size: NA; cdr3_nt: TGTGCCTGGAGTTTTGGTGGCACCGGGGAGCTGTTTTTT; cdr3_aa: CAWSFGGTGELFF
v_call: TRBV11-2; d_call: NA; j_call: TRBJ2-5; clone_size: NA; cdr3_nt: TGTGCCAGCAGCAAGGTCCAGGGGAGAATGGAGACCCAGTACTTC; cdr3_aa: CASSKVQGRMETQYF
v_call: TRBV6-6; d_call: NA; j_call: TRBJ2-1; clone_size: NA; cdr3_nt: TGTGCCAGCAGTTACTCGAGGAATGAGCAGTTCTTC; cdr3_aa: CASSYSRNEQFF
v_call: TRBV28; d_call: TRBD1; j_call: TRBJ1-5; clone_size: NA; cdr3_nt: TGTGCCAGCAGTTTTCAGACAGGGGAATGGAAGCCCCAGCATTTT; cdr3_aa: CASSFQTGEWKPQHF
v_call: TRBV6-6; d_call: TRBD1; j_call: TRBJ2-7; clone_size: NA; cdr3_nt: TGTGCCAGCAGCCCTAACCGGGACAGGGGTGTCGAGCAGTACTTC; cdr3_aa: CASSPNRDRGVEQYF
v_call: TRBV27; d_call: NA; j_call: TRBJ2-2; clone_size: NA; cdr3_nt: TGTGCCAGCAGTTTAATACCGATGACCGGGGAGCTGTTTTTT; cdr3_aa: CASSLIPMTGELFF
v_call: TRBV7-9; d_call: NA; j_call: TRBJ2-2; clone_size: NA; cdr3_nt: TGTGCCAGCAGCCCAGAGAACACCGGGGAGCTGTTTTTT; cdr3_aa: CASSPENTGELFF
v_call: TRBV19; d_call: NA; j_call: TRBJ2-3; clone_size: NA; cdr3_nt: TGTGCCAGTAGTATTCTAGTTGCGGGGACAGATACGCAGTATTTT; cdr3_aa: CASSILVAGTDTQYF
v_call: TRBV9; d_call: NA; j_call: TRBJ1-4; clone_size: NA; cdr3_nt: TGTGCCAGCAGCGGCGATCTGGGGGGTGAAAAACTGTTTTTT; cdr3_aa: CASSGDLGGEKLFF
v_call: TRBV5-4; d_call: NA; j_call: TRBJ1-3; clone_size: NA; cdr3_nt: TGTGCCAGCAGCTTGGCGGAGGGTTTCTCTGGAAACACCATATATTTT; cdr3_aa: CASSLAEGFSGNTIYF
v_call: TRBV2; d_call: TRBD1; j_call: TRBJ2-3; clone_size: NA; cdr3_nt: TGTGCCAGCTCGACAGGGTTGAGCACAGATACGCAGTATTTT; cdr3_aa: CASSTGLSTDTQYF
v_call: TRBV25-1; d_call: TRBD1; j_call: TRBJ2-3; clone_size: NA; cdr3_nt: TGTGCCAGCAGCCTAGGGGGACAGCCCACAGATACGCAGTATTTT; cdr3_aa: CASSLGGQPTDTQYF